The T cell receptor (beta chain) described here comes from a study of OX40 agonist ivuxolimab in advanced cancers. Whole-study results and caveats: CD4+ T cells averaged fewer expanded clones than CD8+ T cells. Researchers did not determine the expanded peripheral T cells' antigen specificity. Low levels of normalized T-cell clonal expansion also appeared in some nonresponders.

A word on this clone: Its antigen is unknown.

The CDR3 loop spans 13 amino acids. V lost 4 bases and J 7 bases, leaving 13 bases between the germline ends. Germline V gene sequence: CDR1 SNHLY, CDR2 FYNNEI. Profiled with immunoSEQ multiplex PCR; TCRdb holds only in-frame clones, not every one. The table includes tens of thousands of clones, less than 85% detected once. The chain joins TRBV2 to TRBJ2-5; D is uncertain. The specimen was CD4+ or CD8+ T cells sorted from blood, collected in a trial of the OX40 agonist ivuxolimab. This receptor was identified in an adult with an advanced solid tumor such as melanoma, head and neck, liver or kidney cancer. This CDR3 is CASSGRAPGTQYF. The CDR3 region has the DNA TGTGCCAGCAGTGGTCGGGCGCCCGGGACCCAGTACTTC.